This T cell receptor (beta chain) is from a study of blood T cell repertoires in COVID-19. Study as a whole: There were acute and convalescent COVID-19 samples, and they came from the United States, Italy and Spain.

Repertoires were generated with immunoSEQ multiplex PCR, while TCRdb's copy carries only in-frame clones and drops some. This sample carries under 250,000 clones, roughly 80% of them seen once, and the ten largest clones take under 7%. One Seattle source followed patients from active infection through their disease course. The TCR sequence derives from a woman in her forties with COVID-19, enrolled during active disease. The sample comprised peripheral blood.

CDR3 sequence reads: CASSFGTGNEKLFF. The CDR3 nucleotides read TGTGCCAGCAGTTTTGGGACAGGGAATGAAAAACTGTTTTTT. The rearrangement links TRBV27 to TRBJ1-4, with 9 bases matching TRBD1. Per germline, CDR1 MNHEY and CDR2 SMNVEV (reference sequence). V lost 3 bases, J lost 5 bases, and 1 base stayed unmatched. The CDR3 totals 14 residues.